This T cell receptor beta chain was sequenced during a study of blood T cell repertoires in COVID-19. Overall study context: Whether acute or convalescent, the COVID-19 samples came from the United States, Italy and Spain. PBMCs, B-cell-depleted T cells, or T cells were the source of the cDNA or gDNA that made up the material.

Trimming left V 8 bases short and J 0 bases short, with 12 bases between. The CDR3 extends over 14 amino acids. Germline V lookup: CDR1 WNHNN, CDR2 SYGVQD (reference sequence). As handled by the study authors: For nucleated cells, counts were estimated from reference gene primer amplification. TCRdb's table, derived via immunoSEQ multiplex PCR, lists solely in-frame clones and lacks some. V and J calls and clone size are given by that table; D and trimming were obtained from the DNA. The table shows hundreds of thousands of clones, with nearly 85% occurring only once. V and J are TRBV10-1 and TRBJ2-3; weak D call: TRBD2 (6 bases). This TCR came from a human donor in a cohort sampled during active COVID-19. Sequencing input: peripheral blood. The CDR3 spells CASASGTSTDTQYF. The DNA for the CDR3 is TGCGCCAGCGCATCCGGGACTAGCACAGATACGCAGTATTTT.